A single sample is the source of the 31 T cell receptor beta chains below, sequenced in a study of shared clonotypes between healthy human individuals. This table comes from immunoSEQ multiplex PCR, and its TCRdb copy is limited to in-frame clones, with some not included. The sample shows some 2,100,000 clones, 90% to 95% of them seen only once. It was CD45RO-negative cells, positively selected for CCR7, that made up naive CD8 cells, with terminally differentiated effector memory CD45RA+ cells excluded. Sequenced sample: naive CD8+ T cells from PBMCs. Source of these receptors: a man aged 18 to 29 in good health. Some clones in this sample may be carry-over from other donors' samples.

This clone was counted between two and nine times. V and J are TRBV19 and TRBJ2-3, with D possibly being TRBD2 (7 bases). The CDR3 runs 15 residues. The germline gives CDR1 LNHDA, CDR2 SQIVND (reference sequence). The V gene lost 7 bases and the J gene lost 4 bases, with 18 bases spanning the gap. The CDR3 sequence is CASTINWGGPDTQYF. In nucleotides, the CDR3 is TGTGCCAGTACCATCAACTGGGGGGGCCCAGATACGCAGTATTTT. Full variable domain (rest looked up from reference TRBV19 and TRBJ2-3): DGGITQSPKYLFRKEGQNVTLSCEQNLNHDAMYWYRQDPGQGLRLIYYSQIVNDFQKGDIAEGYSVSREKKESFPLTVTSAQKNPTAFYLCASTINWGGPDTQYFGPGTRLTVL.

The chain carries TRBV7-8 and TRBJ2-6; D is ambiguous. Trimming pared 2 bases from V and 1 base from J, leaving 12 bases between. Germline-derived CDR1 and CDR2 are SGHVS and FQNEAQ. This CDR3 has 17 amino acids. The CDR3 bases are TGTGCCAGCAGCTTATCTGGTCCAGCTTCTGGGGCCAACGTCCTGACTTTC. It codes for CASSLSGPASGANVLTF.

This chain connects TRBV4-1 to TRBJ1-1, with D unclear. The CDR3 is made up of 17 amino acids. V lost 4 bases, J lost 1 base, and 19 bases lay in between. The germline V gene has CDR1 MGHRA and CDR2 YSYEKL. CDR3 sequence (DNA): TGCGCCAGCAGCCCAACTATCCAAAATACACCGAACACTGAAGCTTTCTTT. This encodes CASSPTIQNTPNTEAFF.

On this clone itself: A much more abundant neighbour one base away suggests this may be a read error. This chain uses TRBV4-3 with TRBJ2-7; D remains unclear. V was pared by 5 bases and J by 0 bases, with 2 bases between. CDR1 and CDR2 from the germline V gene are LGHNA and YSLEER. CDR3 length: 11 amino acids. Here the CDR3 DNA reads TGCGCCAGCAGCGACTCCTACGAGCAGTACTTC. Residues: CASSDSYEQYF.

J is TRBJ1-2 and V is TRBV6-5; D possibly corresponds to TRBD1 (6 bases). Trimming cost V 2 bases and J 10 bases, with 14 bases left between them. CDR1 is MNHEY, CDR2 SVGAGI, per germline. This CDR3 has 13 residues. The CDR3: CASSYTGQMDYTF. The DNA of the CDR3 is TGTGCCAGCAGTTACACCGGACAGATGGACTACACCTTC.

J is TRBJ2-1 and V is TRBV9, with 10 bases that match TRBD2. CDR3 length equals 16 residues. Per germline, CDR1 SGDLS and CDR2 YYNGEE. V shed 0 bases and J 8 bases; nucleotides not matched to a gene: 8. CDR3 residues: CASSVGLAGGADEQFF. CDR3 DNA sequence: TGTGCCAGCAGCGTAGGCTTAGCGGGAGGAGCGGATGAGCAGTTCTTC.

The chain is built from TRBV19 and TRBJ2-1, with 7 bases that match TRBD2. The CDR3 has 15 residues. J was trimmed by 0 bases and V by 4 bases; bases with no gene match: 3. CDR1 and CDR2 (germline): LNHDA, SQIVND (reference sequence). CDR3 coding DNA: TGTGCCAGTAGTAGTCTAGCGGACTCCTACAATGAGCAGTTCTTC. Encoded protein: CASSSLADSYNEQFF.

The CDR3 DNA follows: TGTGCCAGCAGCTTAAAGGGCAGCTTAAGCACAGATACGCAGTATTTT. This sequence encodes CASSLKGSLSTDTQYF. V is TRBV7-2 and J is TRBJ2-3; D is ambiguous. The V end was cut by 2 bases, the J end by 0 bases, with 12 bases between. The CDR3 contains 16 residues. Germline CDR1 is SGHTA and CDR2 is FQGNSA.

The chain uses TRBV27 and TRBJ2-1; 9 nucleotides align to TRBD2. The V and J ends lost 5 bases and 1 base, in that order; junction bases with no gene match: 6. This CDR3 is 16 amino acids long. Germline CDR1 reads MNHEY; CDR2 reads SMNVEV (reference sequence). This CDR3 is CASSLKREVSYNEQFF. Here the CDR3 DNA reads TGTGCCAGCAGTCTCAAGCGGGAGGTATCCTACAATGAGCAGTTCTTC.

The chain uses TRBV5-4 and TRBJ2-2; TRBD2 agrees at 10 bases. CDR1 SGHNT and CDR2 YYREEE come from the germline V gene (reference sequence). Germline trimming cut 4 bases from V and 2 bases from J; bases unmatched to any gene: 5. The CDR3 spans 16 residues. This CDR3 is CASSTRTSGNTGELFF. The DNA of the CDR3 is TGTGCCAGCAGCACCCGGACTAGCGGTAACACCGGGGAGCTGTTTTTT.

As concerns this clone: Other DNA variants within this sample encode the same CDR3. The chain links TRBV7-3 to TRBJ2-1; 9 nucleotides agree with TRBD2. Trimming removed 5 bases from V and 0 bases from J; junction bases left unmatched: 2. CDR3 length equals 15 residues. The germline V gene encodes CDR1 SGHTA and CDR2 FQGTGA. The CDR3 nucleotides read TGTGCCAGCAGCCTACTAGCGGGCTCCTACAATGAGCAGTTCTTC. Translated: CASSLLAGSYNEQFF.

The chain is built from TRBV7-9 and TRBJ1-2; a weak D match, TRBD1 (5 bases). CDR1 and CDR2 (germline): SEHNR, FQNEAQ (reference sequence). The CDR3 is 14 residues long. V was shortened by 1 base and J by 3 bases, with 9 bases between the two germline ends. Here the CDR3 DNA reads TGTGCCAGCAGCTTAGATGGGACCGACTATGGCTACACCTTC. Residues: CASSLDGTDYGYTF.

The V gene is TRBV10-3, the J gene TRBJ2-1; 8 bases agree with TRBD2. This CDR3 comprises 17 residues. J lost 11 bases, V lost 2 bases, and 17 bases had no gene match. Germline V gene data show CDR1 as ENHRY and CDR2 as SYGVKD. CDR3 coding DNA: TGTGCCATCAGTGAGCACCCCAGTACGGCGGGAGGATCCAAGCAGTTCTTC. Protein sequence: CAISEHPSTAGGSKQFF.

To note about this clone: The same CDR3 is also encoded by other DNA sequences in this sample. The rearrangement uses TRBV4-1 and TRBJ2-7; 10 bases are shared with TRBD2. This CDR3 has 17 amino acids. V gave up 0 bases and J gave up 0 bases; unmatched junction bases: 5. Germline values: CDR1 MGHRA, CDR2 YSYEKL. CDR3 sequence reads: CASSQDRLAGVSYEQYF. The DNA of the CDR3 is TGCGCCAGCAGCCAAGATCGCCTAGCGGGAGTCTCCTACGAGCAGTACTTC.

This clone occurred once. Here the CDR3 DNA reads TGTGCCAGCAGTCCGACAGGGGGCTCCTACAATGAGCAGTTCTTC. It yields the protein CASSPTGGSYNEQFF. The chain employs TRBV2 and TRBJ2-1; TRBD1 matches at 9 bases. V lost 5 bases and J lost 0; bases outside the gene matches: 2. This CDR3 has 15 amino acids. Germline V CDR1 and CDR2: SNHLY, FYNNEI.

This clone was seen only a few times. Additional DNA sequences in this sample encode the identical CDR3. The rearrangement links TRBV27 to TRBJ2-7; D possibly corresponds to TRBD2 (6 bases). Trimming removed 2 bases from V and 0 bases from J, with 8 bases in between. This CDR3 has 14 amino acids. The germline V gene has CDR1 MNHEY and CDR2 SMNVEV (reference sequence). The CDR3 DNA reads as TGTGCCAGCAGTTTACTAGCGAGCTCCTACGAGCAGTACTTC. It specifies CASSLLASSYEQYF.

CDR3 protein: CASSRDRSSYEQYF. The CDR3, as DNA: TGTGCCAGCAGCCGAGACAGGAGCTCCTACGAGCAGTACTTC. V usage is TRBV6-1 and J usage is TRBJ2-7; tentatively, D is TRBD1 (6 bases). The CDR3 length is 14 residues. V shed 6 bases and J shed 0 bases, with 12 bases lying between them. Per germline, CDR1 MNHNS and CDR2 SASEGT.

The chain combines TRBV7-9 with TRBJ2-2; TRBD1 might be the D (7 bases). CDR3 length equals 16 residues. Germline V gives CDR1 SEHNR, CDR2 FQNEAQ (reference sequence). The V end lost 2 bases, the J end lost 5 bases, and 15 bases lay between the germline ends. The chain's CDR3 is CASSLLQGGWTGELFF. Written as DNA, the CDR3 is TGTGCCAGCAGCTTACTCCAGGGGGGTTGGACCGGGGAGCTGTTTTTT. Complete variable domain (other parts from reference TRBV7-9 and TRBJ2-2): DTGVSQNPRHKITKRGQNVTFRCDPISEHNRLYWYRQTLGQGPEFLTYFQNEAQLEKSRLLSDRFSAERPKGSFSTLEIQRTEQGDSAMYLCASSLLQGGWTGELFFGEGSRLTVL.

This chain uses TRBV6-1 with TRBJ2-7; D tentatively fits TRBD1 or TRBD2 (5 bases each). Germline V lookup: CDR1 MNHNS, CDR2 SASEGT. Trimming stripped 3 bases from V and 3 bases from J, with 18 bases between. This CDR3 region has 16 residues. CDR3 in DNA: TGTGCCAGCAGTGAGAAGCTCTGGGACGGAAGCTACGAGCAGTACTTC. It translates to CASSEKLWDGSYEQYF.

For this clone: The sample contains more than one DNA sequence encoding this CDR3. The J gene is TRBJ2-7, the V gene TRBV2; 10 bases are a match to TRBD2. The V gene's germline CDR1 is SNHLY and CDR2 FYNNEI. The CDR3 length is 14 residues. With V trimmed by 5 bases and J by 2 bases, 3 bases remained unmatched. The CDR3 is CASSPTSGTYEQYF. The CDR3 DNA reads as TGTGCCAGCAGTCCTACTAGCGGGACCTACGAGCAGTACTTC.

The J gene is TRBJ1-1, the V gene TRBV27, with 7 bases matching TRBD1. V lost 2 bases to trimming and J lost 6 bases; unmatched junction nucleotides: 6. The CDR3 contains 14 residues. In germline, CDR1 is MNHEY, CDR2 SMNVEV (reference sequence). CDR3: CASSLRTGRAEAFF. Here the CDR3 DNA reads TGTGCCAGCAGTTTAAGGACAGGACGAGCTGAAGCTTTCTTT.

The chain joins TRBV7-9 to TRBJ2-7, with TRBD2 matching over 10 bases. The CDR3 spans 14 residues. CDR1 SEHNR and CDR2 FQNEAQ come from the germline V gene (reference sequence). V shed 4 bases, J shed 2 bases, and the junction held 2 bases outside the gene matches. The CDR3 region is CASSSAGGPYEQYF. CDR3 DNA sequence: TGTGCCAGCAGCTCAGCGGGAGGGCCCTACGAGCAGTACTTC.

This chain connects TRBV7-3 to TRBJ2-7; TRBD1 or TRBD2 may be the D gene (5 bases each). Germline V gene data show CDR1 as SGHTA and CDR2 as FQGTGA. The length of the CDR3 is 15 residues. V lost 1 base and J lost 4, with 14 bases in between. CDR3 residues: CASSLSRDRVYEQYF. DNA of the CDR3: TGTGCCAGCAGCTTAAGTAGGGACCGAGTATACGAGCAGTACTTC.

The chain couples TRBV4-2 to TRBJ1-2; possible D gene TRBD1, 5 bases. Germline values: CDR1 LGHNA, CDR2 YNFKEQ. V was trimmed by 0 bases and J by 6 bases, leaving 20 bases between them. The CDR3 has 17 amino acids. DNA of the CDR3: TGTGCCAGCAGCCAAGATATAACAGGCGGGGGGTTACATGGCTACACCTTC. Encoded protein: CASSQDITGGGLHGYTF.

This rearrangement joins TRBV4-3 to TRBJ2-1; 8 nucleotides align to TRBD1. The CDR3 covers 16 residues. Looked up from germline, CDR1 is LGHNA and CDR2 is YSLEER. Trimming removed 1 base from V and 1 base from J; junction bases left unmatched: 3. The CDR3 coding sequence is TGCGCCAGCAGCCAAGGTACAGGGGGTTCCTACAATGAGCAGTTCTTC. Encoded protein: CASSQGTGGSYNEQFF.

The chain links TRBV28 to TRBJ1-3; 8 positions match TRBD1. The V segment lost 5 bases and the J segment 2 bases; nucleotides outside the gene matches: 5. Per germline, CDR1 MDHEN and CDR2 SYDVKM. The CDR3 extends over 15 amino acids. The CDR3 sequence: CASSPLTGAGNTIYF. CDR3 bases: TGTGCCAGCAGTCCACTGACAGGGGCTGGAAACACCATATATTTT.

The CDR3 sequence is CAISESGGHNYGYTF. DNA of the CDR3: TGTGCCATCAGTGAGTCGGGGGGACACAACTATGGCTACACCTTC. The V gene is TRBV10-3, the J gene TRBJ1-2, with a tentative D call TRBD1 (6 bases). This CDR3 is built from 15 residues. The V gene lost 0 bases and the J gene lost 2 bases, with 10 bases spanning the gap. Per the germline V gene, CDR1 is ENHRY and CDR2 is SYGVKD.

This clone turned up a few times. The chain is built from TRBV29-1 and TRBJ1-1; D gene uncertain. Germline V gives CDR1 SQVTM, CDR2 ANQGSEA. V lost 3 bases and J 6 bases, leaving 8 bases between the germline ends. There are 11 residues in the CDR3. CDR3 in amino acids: CSVEMIAEAFF. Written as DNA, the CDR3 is TGCAGCGTTGAGATGATCGCTGAAGCTTTCTTT. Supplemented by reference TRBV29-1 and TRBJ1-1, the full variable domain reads SAVISQKPSRDICQRGTSLTIQCQVDSQVTMMFWYRQQPGQSLTLIATANQGSEATYESGFVIDKFPISRPNLTFSTLTVSNMSPEDSSIYLCSVEMIAEAFFGQGTRLTVV.

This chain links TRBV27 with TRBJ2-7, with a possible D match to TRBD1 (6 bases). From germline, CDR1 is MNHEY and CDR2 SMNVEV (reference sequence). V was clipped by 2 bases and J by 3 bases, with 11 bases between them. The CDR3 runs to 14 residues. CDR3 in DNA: TGTGCCAGCAGTTTAAGGGGACACAACTACGAGCAGTACTTC. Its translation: CASSLRGHNYEQYF.

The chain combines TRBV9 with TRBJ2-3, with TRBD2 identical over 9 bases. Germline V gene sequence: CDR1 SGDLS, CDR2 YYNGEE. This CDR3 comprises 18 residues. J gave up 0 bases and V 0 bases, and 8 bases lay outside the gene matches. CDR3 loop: CASSVGPSGTTSTDTQYF. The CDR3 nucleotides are TGTGCCAGCAGCGTAGGCCCTAGCGGGACGACTAGCACAGATACGCAGTATTTT.

This CDR3 is CASSVVNLGEEVTSSYEQYF. Written as DNA, the CDR3 is TGTGCCAGCAGCGTAGTTAATTTAGGTGAGGAGGTCACCAGCTCCTACGAGCAGTACTTC. The rearrangement links TRBV9 to TRBJ2-7; possible D gene TRBD2, 5 bases. The CDR3 is 20 residues long. CDR1 is SGDLS and CDR2 is YYNGEE in the germline V gene. V lost 0 bases and J 0 bases, leaving 25 bases between the germline ends. Based on the CDR3 plus reference TRBV9 and TRBJ2-7, the full variable domain is DSGVTQTPKHLITATGQRVTLRCSPRSGDLSVYWYQQSLDQGLQFLIQYYNGEERAKGNILERFSAQQFPDLHSELNLSSLELGDSALYFCASSVVNLGEEVTSSYEQYFGPGTRLTVT.